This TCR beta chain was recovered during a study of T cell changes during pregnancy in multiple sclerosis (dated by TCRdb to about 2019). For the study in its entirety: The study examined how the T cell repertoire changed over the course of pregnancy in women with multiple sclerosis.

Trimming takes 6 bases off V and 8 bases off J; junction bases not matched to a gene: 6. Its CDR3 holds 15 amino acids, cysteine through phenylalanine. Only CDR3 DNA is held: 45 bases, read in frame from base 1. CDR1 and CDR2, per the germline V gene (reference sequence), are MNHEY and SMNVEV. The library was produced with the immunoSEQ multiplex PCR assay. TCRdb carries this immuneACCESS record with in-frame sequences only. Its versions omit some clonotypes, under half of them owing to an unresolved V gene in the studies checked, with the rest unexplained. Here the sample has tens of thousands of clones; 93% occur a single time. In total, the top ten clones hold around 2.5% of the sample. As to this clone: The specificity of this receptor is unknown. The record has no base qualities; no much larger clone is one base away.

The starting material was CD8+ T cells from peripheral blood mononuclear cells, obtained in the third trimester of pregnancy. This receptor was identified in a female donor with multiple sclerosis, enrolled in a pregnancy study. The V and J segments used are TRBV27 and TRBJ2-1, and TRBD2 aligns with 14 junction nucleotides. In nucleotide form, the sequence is TGTGCCAGCAGCCCCGGGACTAGCGGGAGTCATGAGCAGTTCTTC. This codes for CASSPGTSGSHEQFF.